The rows below give T cell receptor beta chains drawn from one sample of a study of technical replicates of blood from a few donors. Repertoires were generated with immunoSEQ multiplex PCR, while TCRdb's copy carries only in-frame clones and drops some. The sample lists around 68,000 clones, less than 98% seen once, with 0.25% to 0.3% in the top ten. Sequencing was carried out using T cells isolated from PBMCs. The source is a human donor in good health. The CDR3 runs from the conserved cysteine through the conserved F or W. A D gene is named only where the DNA matches it firmly. Not all rows give a size; the values are once, few, many and, for expanded clones, a class.

length	V	D	size	J	CDR3	DNA
13	TRBV19	NA	NA	TRBJ1-5	CATQGLGNQPQHF	TGTGCCACCCAGGGATTGGGCAATCAGCCCCAGCATTTT
18	TRBV5-1	NA	NA	TRBJ1-4	CASSTSSLTSATNEKLFF	TGCGCCAGCAGCACATCCTCCCTGACAAGTGCAACTAATGAAAAACTGTTTTTT
14	TRBV9	NA	NA	TRBJ2-3	CASSVLFSTDTQYF	TGTGCCAGCAGCGTCCTCTTTAGCACAGATACGCAGTATTTT
14	TRBV29-1	TRBD1	NA	TRBJ1-2	CSVPHPGTAYGYTF	TGCAGCGTTCCACATCCCGGGACAGCCTATGGCTACACCTTC
15	TRBV5-6	NA	NA	TRBJ2-7	CASSLSGTYPYEQYF	TGTGCCAGCAGCTTATCCGGGACATACCCCTACGAGCAGTACTTC
14	TRBV30	TRBD1	NA	TRBJ1-4	CAWSVGQGNEKLFF	TGTGCCTGGAGTGTGGGACAGGGTAATGAAAAACTGTTTTTT
14	TRBV5-4	NA	NA	TRBJ2-7	CASNPPDRIYEQYF	TGTGCCAGCAACCCCCCGGACAGAATATACGAGCAGTACTTC
15	TRBV4-3	NA	NA	TRBJ1-2	CASSQFPTRSYGYTF	TGCGCCAGCAGCCAATTTCCTACGCGATCCTATGGCTACACCTTC
13	TRBV28	NA	NA	TRBJ1-2	CASSLGLDYGYTF	TGTGCCAGCAGTTTAGGGCTCGACTATGGCTACACCTTC
13	TRBV18	TRBD1	NA	TRBJ2-1	CASSPGTANEQFF	TGTGCCAGCTCACCGGGGACAGCTAATGAGCAGTTCTTC
11	TRBV9	NA	NA	TRBJ1-2	CASRVGGSYTF	TGTGCCAGCAGAGTAGGAGGAAGCTACACCTTC
14	TRBV5-6	TRBD1	NA	TRBJ2-7	CASAWTGDSYEQYF	TGTGCCAGCGCCTGGACAGGGGATTCCTACGAGCAGTACTTC
15	TRBV5-1	TRBD2	NA	TRBJ2-7	CASSPVIAGGYEQYF	TGCGCCAGCAGCCCTGTGATAGCGGGAGGCTACGAGCAGTACTTC
15	TRBV11-3	TRBD1	NA	TRBJ2-1	CASKPGTGDHNEQFF	TGTGCCAGCAAACCCGGGACAGGGGATCACAATGAGCAGTTCTTC
16	TRBV5-6	TRBD1	once	TRBJ1-1	CASSFSQGARDTEAFF	TGTGCCAGCAGCTTTTCTCAGGGGGCCCGGGACACTGAAGCTTTCTTT
15	TRBV11-2	TRBD2	once	TRBJ2-1	CASSFTSGVNNEQFF	TGTGCCAGCAGCTTCACTAGCGGGGTGAACAATGAGCAGTTCTTC